This T cell receptor (beta chain) was identified during a study of blood T cell repertoires in COVID-19. At the level of the study: Collection of acute and convalescent COVID-19 samples took place in the United States, Italy and Spain.

This clone has more than one count but fewer than ten. V was shortened by 0 bases and J by 1 base, with 18 bases between the two germline ends. Germline values: CDR1 SGHAT, CDR2 FQNNGV. The CDR3 has 18 amino acids. Using immunoSEQ multiplex PCR, the repertoire was profiled, and TCRdb retains in-frame clones only, with some absent. The sample gives about 250,000 clones, 70% to 90% of which show up once; 2.1% is in the top ten. The source is a woman aged 35 to 49 who had recovered from COVID-19. V gene TRBV11-2 combines with J gene TRBJ1-2; D may be TRBD1 (5 bases). The specimen was peripheral blood. CDR3 sequence: CASSLDRGGGRVNYGYTF. The CDR3 region has the DNA TGTGCCAGCAGCTTAGACCGCGGGGGAGGAAGAGTTAACTATGGCTACACCTTC.